This entry lists 9 T cell receptor beta chains sequenced from one sample in a study of post-analysis software for immune sequencing data. TCR beta cDNA libraries had unique molecular identifiers. TCRdb processed the PCR reads anew with MiXCR; each CDR3 protein has one entry. Of 430,000 or so distinct CDR3 sequences listed, 30% to 45% are singletons. Their recognized antigens are unknown. Findings and limits, study-wide: In patients, TRBV5-6, TRBV5-1 and TRBV20-1 belonged to five TRBV segments found more frequently than in controls.

What was sequenced was blood. The receptors stem from a girl aged 2 to 9 with multiple sclerosis.

The count of this clonotype is one. The chain combines TRBV28 with TRBJ2-2; TRBD1 agrees at 10 bases. V shed 11 bases, J shed 3 bases, and the junction held 6 bases outside the gene matches. CDR3 length: 14 amino acids. Germline CDR1 and CDR2: MDHEN and SYDVKM. DNA of the CDR3: TGTGCCTGTCTCGGGACAGGGGACACCGGGGAGCTGTTTTTT. This gives the protein CACLGTGDTGELFF.

In this sample, this clonotype turned up a few times. The chain has TRBV11-2 and TRBJ2-1; TRBD2 might be the D (5 bases). Germline V gives CDR1 SGHAT, CDR2 FQNNGV. This CDR3 is built from 16 residues. V lost 5 bases and J 6 bases, leaving 20 bases between the germline ends. The CDR3 region has the DNA TGTGCCAGCAGCCGTACCTCGTCTGGCGGGTCCAATGAGCAGTTCTTC. Its protein is CASSRTSSGGSNEQFF.

V and J are TRBV7-2 and TRBJ2-6; 8 bases align to TRBD1. The CDR3 is 16 residues long. Germline lookup yields CDR1 SGHTA and CDR2 FQGNSA. Germline trimming cut 5 bases from V and 2 bases from J; bases unmatched to any gene: 5. The CDR3 here is CASSGGQGTGANVLTF. CDR3 DNA sequence: TGTGCCAGCAGCGGCGGACAGGGAACTGGGGCCAACGTCCTGACTTTC.

The V and J genes are TRBV4-2 and TRBJ2-1; a weak D match, TRBD2 (7 bases). The CDR3 is 16 residues long. The germline V gene has CDR1 LGHNA and CDR2 YNFKEQ. V lost 4 bases to trimming and J lost 6 bases, with 19 bases between them. The DNA for the CDR3 is TGTGCCAGCAGCCGGGAGGGGGGAGGGTTCTCCAATGAGCAGTTCTTC. Protein sequence: CASSREGGGFSNEQFF.

This clonotype showed up just a few times. V usage is TRBV20-1 and J usage is TRBJ2-5, with D tentatively TRBD2 (7 bases). Germline V lookup: CDR1 DFQATT, CDR2 SNEGSKA (reference sequence). The CDR3 runs 15 residues. Trimming left V 2 bases short and J 5 bases short, with 18 bases between. The CDR3 reads CSARRGAAQWETQYF. The CDR3, as DNA: TGCAGTGCTAGACGGGGGGCCGCCCAATGGGAGACCCAGTACTTC.

The rearrangement joins TRBV6-2 or TRBV6-3 to TRBJ2-1, with no clear D. Between the trimmed V and J ends, which lost 4 bases and 6 bases, there was a span of 10 bases. The CDR3 is made up of 13 amino acids. Per the germline V gene, CDR1 is MNHEY and CDR2 is SVGEGT. The CDR3 DNA sequence: TGTGCCAGCAGTTCAAAGTTCGGCAATGAGCAGTTCTTC. As protein: CASSSKFGNEQFF.

This clonotype was recorded once. The chain combines TRBV20-1 with TRBJ2-1; D possibly corresponds to TRBD2 (6 bases). V lost 1 base and J lost 3, with 13 bases in between. The CDR3 contains 15 residues. CDR1 is DFQATT and CDR2 is SNEGSKA in the germline V gene (reference sequence). CDR3 residues: CSARVRPGLYNEQFF. In DNA form, the CDR3 reads TGCAGTGCTAGAGTTCGTCCGGGACTCTACAATGAGCAGTTCTTC.

This clonotype showed up just a few times. The chain combines TRBV3-1 with TRBJ2-7; D is tentatively TRBD1 or TRBD2 (5 bases each). In germline, CDR1 is LGHDT, CDR2 YNNKEL (reference sequence). V dropped 3 bases and J dropped 1 base, with 19 bases sitting between them. The CDR3 consists of 17 residues. The CDR3 DNA sequence: TGTGCCAGCAGCCACCGGGACCAATTTGGGGTTTCCTACGAGCAGTACTTC. Translating it yields CASSHRDQFGVSYEQYF.

This clonotype was picked up a small number of times. V usage is TRBV12-3 or TRBV12-4 and J usage is TRBJ1-2, with 9 bases that match TRBD1. This CDR3 is built from 14 residues. Losses at the gene ends were 5 bases for V and 4 bases for J; bases not matched to a gene: 5. The CDR3 is CASSLNRGPYGYTF. For the CDR3, the DNA is TGTGCCAGCAGTCTGAACAGGGGGCCCTATGGCTACACCTTC.